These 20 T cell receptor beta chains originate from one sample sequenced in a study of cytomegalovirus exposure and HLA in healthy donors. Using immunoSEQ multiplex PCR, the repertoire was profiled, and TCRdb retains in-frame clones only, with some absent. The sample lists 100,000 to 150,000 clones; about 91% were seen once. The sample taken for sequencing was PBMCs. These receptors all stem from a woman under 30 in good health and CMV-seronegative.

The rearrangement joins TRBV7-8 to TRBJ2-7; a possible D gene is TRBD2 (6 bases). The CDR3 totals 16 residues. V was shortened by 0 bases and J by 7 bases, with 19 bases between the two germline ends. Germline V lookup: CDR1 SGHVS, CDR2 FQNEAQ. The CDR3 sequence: CASSLATRGAEREQYF. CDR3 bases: TGTGCCAGCAGCTTAGCGACCCGCGGGGCCGAGAGGGAGCAGTACTTC.

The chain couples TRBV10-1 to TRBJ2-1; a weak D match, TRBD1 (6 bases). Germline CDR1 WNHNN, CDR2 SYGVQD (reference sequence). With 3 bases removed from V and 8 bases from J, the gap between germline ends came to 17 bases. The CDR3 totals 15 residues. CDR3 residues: CASSETGTTRHEQFF. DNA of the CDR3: TGCGCCAGCAGTGAAACCGGGACAACTAGGCATGAGCAGTTCTTC.

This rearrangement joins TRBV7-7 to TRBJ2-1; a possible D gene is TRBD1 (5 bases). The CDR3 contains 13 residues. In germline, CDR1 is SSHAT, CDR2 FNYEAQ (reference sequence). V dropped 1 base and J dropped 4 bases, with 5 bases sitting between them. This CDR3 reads CASSLDRYNEQFF. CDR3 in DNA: TGTGCCAGCAGCTTAGACAGGTACAATGAGCAGTTCTTC.

CDR3 protein: CASSPRGHVNTEAFF. The CDR3 nucleotides read TGTGCCAGCAGCCCGAGGGGACACGTGAACACTGAAGCTTTCTTT. The V call is TRBV7-9, the J call TRBJ1-1; possible D gene TRBD1, 6 bases. With 5 bases removed from V and 0 bases from J, the gap between germline ends came to 13 bases. The CDR3 runs 15 residues. From germline, CDR1 is SEHNR and CDR2 FQNEAQ (reference sequence). Looking up the rest from reference TRBV7-9 and TRBJ1-1 gives the full variable domain: DTGVSQNPRHKITKRGQNVTFRCDPISEHNRLYWYRQTLGQGPEFLTYFQNEAQLEKSRLLSDRFSAERPKGSFSTLEIQRTEQGDSAMYLCASSPRGHVNTEAFFGQGTRLTVV.

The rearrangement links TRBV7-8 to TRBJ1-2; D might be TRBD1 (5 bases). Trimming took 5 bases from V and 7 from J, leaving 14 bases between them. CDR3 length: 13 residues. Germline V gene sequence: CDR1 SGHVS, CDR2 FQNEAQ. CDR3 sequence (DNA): TGTGCCAGCAGCCCCAGGGAGGGTCCTGGCTACACCTTC. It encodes CASSPREGPGYTF.

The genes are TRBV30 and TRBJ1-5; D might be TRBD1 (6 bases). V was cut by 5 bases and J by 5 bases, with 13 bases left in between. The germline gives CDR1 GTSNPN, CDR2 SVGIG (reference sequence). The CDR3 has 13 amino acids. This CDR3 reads CAWGRGTDQPQHF. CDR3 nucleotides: TGTGCCTGGGGGAGGGGGACGGATCAGCCCCAGCATTTT.

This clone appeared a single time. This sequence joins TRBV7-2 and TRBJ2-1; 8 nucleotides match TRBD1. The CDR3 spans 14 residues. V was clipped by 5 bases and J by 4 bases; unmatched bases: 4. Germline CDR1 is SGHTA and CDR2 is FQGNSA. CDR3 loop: CASSKQGDYNEQFF. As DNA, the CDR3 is TGTGCCAGCAGCAAACAGGGGGATTACAATGAGCAGTTCTTC.

The CDR3 here is CASSLLAGRGAFF. The CDR3 nucleotides are TGTGCCAGCAGTTTATTAGCCGGTAGGGGGGCTTTCTTT. This chain links TRBV28 with TRBJ1-1; tentative D call: TRBD1 (6 bases). Germline loops: CDR1 MDHEN, CDR2 SYDVKM. The CDR3 extends over 13 amino acids. V gave up 1 base and J gave up 11 bases, with 14 bases separating them. Complete variable domain (other parts from reference TRBV28 and TRBJ1-1): DVKVTQSSRYLVKRTGEKVFLECVQDMDHENMFWYRQDPGLGLRLIYFSYDVKMKEKGDIPEGYSVSREKKERFSLILESASTNQTSMYLCASSLLAGRGAFFGQGTRLTVV.

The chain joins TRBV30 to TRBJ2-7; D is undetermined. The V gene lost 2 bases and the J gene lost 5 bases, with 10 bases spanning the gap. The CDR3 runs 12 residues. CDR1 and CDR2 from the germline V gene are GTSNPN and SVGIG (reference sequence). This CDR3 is CAWSHTLNEQYF. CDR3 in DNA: TGTGCCTGGAGTCACACGTTGAACGAGCAGTACTTC.

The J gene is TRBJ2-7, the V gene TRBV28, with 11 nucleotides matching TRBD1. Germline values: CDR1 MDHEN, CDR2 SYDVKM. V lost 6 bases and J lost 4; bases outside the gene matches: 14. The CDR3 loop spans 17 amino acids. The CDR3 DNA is TGTGCCAGCAGCCCTTCCTTCGGACAGGGGGCGGGGTACGAGCAGTACTTC. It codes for CASSPSFGQGAGYEQYF.

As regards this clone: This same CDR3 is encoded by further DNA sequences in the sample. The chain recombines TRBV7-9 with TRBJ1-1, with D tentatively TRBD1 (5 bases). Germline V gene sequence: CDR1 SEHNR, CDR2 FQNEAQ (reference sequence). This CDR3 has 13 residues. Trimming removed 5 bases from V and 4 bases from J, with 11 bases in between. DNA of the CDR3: TGTGCCAGCAGCCCGACGGGGGGCACTGAAGCTTTCTTT. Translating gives CASSPTGGTEAFF.

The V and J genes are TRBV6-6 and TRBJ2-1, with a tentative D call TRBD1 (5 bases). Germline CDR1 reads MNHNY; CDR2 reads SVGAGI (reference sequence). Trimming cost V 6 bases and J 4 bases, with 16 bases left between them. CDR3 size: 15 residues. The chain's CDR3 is CASRLQQAYYNEQFF. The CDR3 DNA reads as TGTGCCAGCAGACTACAACAGGCCTATTACAATGAGCAGTTCTTC.

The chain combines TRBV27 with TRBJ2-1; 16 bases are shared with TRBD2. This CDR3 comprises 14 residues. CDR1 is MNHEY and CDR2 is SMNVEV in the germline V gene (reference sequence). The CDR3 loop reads CFVRGLAGGDEQFF. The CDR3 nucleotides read TGTTTCGTCCGGGGACTAGCGGGAGGGGATGAGCAGTTCTTC.

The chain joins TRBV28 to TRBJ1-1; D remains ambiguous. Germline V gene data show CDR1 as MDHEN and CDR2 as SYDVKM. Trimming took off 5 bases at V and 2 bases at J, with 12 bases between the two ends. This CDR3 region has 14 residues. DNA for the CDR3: TGTGCCAGCAGTGTACGAGCAAAAAACACTGAAGCTTTCTTT. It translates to CASSVRAKNTEAFF.

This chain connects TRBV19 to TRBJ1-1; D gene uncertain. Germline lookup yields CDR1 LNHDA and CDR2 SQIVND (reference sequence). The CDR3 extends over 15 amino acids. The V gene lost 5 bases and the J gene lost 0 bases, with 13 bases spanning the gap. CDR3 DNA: TGTGCCAGTAGTCTCCGACATTCCATGAACACTGAAGCTTTCTTT. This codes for CASSLRHSMNTEAFF.

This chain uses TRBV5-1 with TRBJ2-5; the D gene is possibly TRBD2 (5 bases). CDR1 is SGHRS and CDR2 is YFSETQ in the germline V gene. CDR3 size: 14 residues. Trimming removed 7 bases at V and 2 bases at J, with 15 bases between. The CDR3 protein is CASAGGRPQETQYF. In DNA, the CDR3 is TGCGCCAGCGCCGGAGGACGCCCTCAAGAGACCCAGTACTTC.

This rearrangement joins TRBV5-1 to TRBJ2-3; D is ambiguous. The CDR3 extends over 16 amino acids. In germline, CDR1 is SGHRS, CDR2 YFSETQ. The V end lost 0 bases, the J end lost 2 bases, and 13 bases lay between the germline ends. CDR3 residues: CASSLAGLQTTDTQYF. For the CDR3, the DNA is TGCGCCAGCAGCTTGGCTGGCTTACAGACCACAGATACGCAGTATTTT.

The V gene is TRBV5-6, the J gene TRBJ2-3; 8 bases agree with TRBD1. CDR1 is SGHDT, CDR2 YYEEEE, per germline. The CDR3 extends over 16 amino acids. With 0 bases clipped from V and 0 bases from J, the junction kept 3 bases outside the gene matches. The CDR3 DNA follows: TGTGCCAGCAGCTTGGGACAGGGGATGAGCACAGATACGCAGTATTTT. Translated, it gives CASSLGQGMSTDTQYF.

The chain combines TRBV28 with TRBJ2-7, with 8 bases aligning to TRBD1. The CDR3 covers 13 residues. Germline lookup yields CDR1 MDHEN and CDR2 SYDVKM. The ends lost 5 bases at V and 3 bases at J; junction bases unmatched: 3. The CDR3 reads CASSRTGSYEQYF. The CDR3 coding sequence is TGTGCCAGCAGTAGGACAGGGAGCTACGAGCAGTACTTC.

The CDR3 region is CASSIRLAGITDTQYF. The CDR3 bases are TGTGCCAGCAGCATCCGACTAGCGGGAATCACAGATACGCAGTATTTT. The chain carries TRBV7-6 and TRBJ2-3; 11 bases are a match to TRBD2. CDR1 and CDR2 from the germline V gene are SGHVS and FNYEAQ. This CDR3 is 16 amino acids long. The V segment lost 5 bases and the J segment 2 bases; nucleotides outside the gene matches: 6.